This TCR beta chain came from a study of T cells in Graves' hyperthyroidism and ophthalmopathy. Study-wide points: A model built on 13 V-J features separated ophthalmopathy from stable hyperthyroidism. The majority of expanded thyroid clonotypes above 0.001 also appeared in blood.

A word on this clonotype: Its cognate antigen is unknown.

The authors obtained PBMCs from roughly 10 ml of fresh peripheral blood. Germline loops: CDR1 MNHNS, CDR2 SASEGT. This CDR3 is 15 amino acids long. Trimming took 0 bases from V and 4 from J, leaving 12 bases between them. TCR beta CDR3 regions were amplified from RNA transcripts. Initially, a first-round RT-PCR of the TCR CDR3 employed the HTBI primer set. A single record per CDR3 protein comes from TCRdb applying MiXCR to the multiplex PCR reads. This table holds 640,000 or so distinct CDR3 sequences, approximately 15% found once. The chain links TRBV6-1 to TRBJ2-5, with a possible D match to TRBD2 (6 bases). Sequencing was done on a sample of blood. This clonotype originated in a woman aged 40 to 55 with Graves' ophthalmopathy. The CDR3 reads CASSEAGGGLETQYF. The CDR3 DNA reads TGTGCCAGCAGTGAAGCGGGAGGTGGTTTAGAGACCCAGTACTTC.